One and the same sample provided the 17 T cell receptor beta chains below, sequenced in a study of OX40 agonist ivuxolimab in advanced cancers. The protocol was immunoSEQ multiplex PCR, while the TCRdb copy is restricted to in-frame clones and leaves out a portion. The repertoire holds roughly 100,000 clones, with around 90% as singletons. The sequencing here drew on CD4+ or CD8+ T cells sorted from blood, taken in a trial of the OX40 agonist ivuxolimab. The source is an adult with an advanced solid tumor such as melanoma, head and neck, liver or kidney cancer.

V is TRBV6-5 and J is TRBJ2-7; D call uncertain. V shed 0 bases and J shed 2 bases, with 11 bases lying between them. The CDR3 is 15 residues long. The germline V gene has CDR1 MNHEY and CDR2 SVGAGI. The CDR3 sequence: CASSYSHTDAYEQYF. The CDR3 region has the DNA TGTGCCAGCAGTTACTCGCATACGGACGCCTACGAGCAGTACTTC.

The CDR3 region has the DNA TGCGCCAGCAGCTTGGGGATGTACGAGCAGTACTTC. Its translation is CASSLGMYEQYF. The chain employs TRBV5-1 and TRBJ2-7; D unclear. The CDR3 is 12 residues long. V was cut by 0 bases and J by 4 bases, with 5 bases left in between. Germline CDR1 reads SGHRS; CDR2 reads YFSETQ.

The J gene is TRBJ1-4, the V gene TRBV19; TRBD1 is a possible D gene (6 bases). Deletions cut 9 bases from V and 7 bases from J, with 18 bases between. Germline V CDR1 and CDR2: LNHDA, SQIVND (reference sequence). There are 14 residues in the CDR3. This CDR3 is CASTTGHNSEKLFF. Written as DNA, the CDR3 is TGTGCCAGCACCACAGGGCATAATAGTGAAAAACTGTTTTTT.

The CDR3 sequence: CASSLVQENNSPLHF. The CDR3 DNA follows: TGTGCCAGCAGCTTAGTACAGGAGAATAATTCACCCCTCCACTTT. The chain carries TRBV5-4 and TRBJ1-6; D is perhaps TRBD1 (5 bases). The germline V gene encodes CDR1 SGHNT and CDR2 YYREEE (reference sequence). CDR3 length equals 15 residues. Trimming removed 2 bases from V and 5 bases from J, with 11 bases in between.

Here the CDR3 reads CASSVTSTDTQYF. DNA for the CDR3: TGTGCCAGCAGCGTAACGAGCACAGATACGCAGTATTTT. This chain joins TRBV9 and TRBJ2-3, with D hard to call. Trimming pared 1 base from V and 0 bases from J, leaving 3 bases between. Germline assignment: CDR1 SGDLS and CDR2 YYNGEE. The CDR3 spans 13 residues. The full variable domain, completed using reference TRBV9 and TRBJ2-3, is DSGVTQTPKHLITATGQRVTLRCSPRSGDLSVYWYQQSLDQGLQFLIQYYNGEERAKGNILERFSAQQFPDLHSELNLSSLELGDSALYFCASSVTSTDTQYFGPGTRLTVL.

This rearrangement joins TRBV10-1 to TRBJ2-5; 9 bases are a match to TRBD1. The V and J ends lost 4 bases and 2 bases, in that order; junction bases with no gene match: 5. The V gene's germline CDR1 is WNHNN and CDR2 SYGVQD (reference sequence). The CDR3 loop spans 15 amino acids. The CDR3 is CASSGTGAPQETQYF. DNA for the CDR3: TGCGCCAGCAGTGGGACAGGGGCGCCTCAAGAGACCCAGTACTTC.

CDR3 amino acids: CASSLRDGGNSPLHF. As DNA, the CDR3 is TGTGCCAGCAGCCTCCGGGACGGTGGGAATTCACCCCTCCACTTT. The chain links TRBV5-8 to TRBJ1-6; D might be TRBD1 (5 bases). The CDR3 totals 15 residues. CDR1 SGHTS and CDR2 YDEGEE come from the germline V gene. The V end was cut by 4 bases, the J end by 7 bases, with 15 bases between. Based on the CDR3 plus reference TRBV5-8 and TRBJ1-6, the full variable domain is EAGVTQSPTHLIKTRGQQATLRCSPISGHTSVYWYQQALGLGLQFLLWYDEGEERNRGNFPPRFSGRQFPNYSSELNVNALELEDSALYLCASSLRDGGNSPLHFGNGTRLTVT.

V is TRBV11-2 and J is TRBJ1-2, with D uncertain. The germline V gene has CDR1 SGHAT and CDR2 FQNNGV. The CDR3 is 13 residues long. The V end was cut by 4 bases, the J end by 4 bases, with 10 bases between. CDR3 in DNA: TGTGCCAGCAGCTCCCCGTCGGCCTATGGCTACACCTTC. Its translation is CASSSPSAYGYTF.

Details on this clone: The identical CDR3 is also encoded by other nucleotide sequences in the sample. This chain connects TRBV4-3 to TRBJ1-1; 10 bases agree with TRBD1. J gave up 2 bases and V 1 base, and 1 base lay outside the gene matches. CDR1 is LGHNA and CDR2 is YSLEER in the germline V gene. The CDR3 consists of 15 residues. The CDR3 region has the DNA TGCGCCAGCAGCCAAGTGACAGGGGGCAACACTGAAGCTTTCTTT. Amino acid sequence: CASSQVTGGNTEAFF.

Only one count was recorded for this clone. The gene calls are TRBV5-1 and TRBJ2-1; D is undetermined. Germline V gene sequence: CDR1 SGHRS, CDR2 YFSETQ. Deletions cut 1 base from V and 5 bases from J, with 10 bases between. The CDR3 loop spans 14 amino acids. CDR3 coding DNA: TGCGCCAGCAGCTTGTTGGTCGCAGACAATGAGCAGTTCTTC. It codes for CASSLLVADNEQFF.

The CDR3 loop reads CASSGRTSSHEQYF. The CDR3, as DNA: TGCGCCAGCAGCGGCCGGACTAGCAGCCACGAGCAGTACTTC. This sequence joins TRBV5-1 and TRBJ2-7, with 8 bases lining up with TRBD2. From germline, CDR1 is SGHRS and CDR2 YFSETQ. This CDR3 has 14 amino acids. The V gene end was trimmed by 4 bases and the J gene end by 5 bases; junction bases not matched to a gene: 8. The whole variable domain, remainder taken from reference TRBV5-1 and TRBJ2-7, is KAGVTQTPRYLIKTRGQQVTLSCSPISGHRSVSWYQQTPGQGLQFLFEYFSETQRNKGNFPGRFSGRQFSNSRSEMNVSTLELGDSALYLCASSGRTSSHEQYFGPGTRLTVT.

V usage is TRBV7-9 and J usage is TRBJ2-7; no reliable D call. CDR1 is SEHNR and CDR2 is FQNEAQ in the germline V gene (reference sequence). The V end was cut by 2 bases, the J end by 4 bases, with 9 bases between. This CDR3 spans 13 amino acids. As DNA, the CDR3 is TGTGCCAGCAGCTTAAGTGTGGATTACGAGCAGTACTTC. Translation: CASSLSVDYEQYF.

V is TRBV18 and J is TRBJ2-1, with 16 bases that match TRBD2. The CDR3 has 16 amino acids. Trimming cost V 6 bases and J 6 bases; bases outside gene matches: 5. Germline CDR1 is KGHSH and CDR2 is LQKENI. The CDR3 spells CASSPGLAGGRNEQFF. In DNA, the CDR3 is TGTGCCAGCTCTCCGGGACTAGCGGGGGGGCGCAATGAGCAGTTCTTC. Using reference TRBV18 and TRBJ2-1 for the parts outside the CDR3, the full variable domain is NAGVMQNPRHLVRRRGQEARLRCSPMKGHSHVYWYRQLPEEGLKFMVYLQKENIIDESGMPKERFSAEFPKEGPSILRIQQVVRGDSAAYFCASSPGLAGGRNEQFFGPGTRLTVL.

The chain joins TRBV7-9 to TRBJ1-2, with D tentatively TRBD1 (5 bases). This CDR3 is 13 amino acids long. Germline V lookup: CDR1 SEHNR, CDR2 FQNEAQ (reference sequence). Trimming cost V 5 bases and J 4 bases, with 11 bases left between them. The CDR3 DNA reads TGTGCCAGCAGCGACGACAGAGCCTATGGCTACACCTTC. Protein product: CASSDDRAYGYTF.

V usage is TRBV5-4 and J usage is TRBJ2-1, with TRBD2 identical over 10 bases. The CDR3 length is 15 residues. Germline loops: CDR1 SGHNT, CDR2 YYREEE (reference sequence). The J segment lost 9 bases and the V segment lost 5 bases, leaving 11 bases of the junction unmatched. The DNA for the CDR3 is TGTGCCAGCAGTCCTAGCGGGGGCAGGGGTTCTGAGCAGTTCTTC. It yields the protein CASSPSGGRGSEQFF. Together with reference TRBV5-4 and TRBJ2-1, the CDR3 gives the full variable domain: ETGVTQSPTHLIKTRGQQVTLRCSSQSGHNTVSWYQQALGQGPQFIFQYYREEENGRGNFPPRFSGLQFPNYSSELNVNALELDDSALYLCASSPSGGRGSEQFFGPGTRLTVL.

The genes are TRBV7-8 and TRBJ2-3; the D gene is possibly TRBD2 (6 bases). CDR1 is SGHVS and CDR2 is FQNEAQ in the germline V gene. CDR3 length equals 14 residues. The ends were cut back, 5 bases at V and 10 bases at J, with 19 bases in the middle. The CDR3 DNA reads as TGTGCCAGCAGCCCGGGACTCGGTCTGGTTCCGCAGTATTTT. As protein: CASSPGLGLVPQYF.

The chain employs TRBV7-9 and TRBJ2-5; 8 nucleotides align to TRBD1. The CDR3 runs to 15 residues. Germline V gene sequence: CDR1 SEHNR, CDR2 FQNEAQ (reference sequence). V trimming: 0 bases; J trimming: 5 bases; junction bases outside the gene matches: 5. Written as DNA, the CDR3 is TGTGCCAGCAGCTTAGCCGGCAGGGGGCGGGAGACCCAGTACTTC. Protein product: CASSLAGRGRETQYF.